The T cell receptor (beta chain) under discussion was sequenced for a study of CD8 T cells in Susac syndrome (dated by TCRdb to the late 2010s). Describing the broader study: The study used repertoire sequencing to test whether antigen drove CD8+ T cell activation and differentiation in Susac syndrome. The clonality of the CD8+ T cell repertoire was compared across 12 healthy donors, 14 Susac syndrome patients and 15 multiple sclerosis patients.

The full study reports these points: The number of individuals in the TCR sequencing and HLA analysis was recognized as being relatively small.

Peripheral blood CD8+ and CD4+ T cells from healthy donors, Susac syndrome patients and multiple sclerosis patients were profiled by high-throughput TCR beta sequencing. Multiple sclerosis controls were treatment-naive patients with stable or active relapsing-remitting disease fulfilling revised McDonald criteria. CD8+ TEMRA cells were enriched by FACS, while bulk CD8+ and CD4+ T cells were purified by magnetic negative isolation. Blood was collected in EDTA tubes and processed within 24 hours, with PBMCs isolated through density gradient centrifugation. PBMCs intended for TCR sequencing were cryopreserved in liquid nitrogen and thawed later in a water bath at 37 degrees C. Purity of sorted or isolated CD4+, CD8+ and CD8+ TEMRA cells was at least 90%. V gives up 4 bases and J gives up 2 bases, and the segment between their germline ends measures 15 bases. The CDR3 goes from the cysteine to the phenylalanine over 15 residues. Solely the CDR3 DNA is kept, with 45 bases framed from the first base. Reading the germline V gene gives CDR1 MGHRA and CDR2 YSYEKL.

RNA was extracted using the RNeasy kit, and 0.5 to 1 microgram was reverse transcribed with random hexamers. TCR beta CDR3 regions were amplified with the immunoSEQ multiplex PCR assay covering 54 Vbeta and 13 Jbeta segments. PCR amplification bias was corrected using a synthetic template baseline for primer optimization and computational correction. In the paper's pipeline: Reads were assigned to V, D and J genes according to IMGT and analyzed in immunoSEQ Analyzer, with only productive sequences retained. Clonality was calculated as one minus the Shannon entropy normalized by log2 of the number of productive unique sequences. Public and private clones were assessed among the 100 most prevalent clones of each patient and control. Clones were defined as Susac-specific when absent from the healthy and MS cohorts, from about 1,100 published viral clones and from other ImmuneACCESS disease sequences. The public reads were quality trimmed at Q25 with fastp and then assembled into clones with MiXCR by TCRdb, keeping productive beta chains. CDR3 protein sequences are deduplicated, and each keeps its most common genes and DNA. The V and J calls and clone size are TCRdb's, not the authors'. This sample lists about 400,000 distinct CDR3 sequences; around 83% were detected once. Together, the top ten hold about 0.1% of the sample.

Concerning this clonotype: The antigen it binds to is not known. Qualities for individual bases were not recorded, and no much larger clone is one base off.

Sequenced sample: CD8+ T cells from PBMCs. The sequence is built from TRBV4-1 and TRBJ2-7; the D gene is perhaps TRBD2, from 6 matching bases. The TCR sequence derives from a human donor with multiple sclerosis. The nucleotide sequence is TGCGCCAGCAGCCGGTCTGGAGGGAATACCTACGAGCAGTACTTC. Its protein is CASSRSGGNTYEQYF.